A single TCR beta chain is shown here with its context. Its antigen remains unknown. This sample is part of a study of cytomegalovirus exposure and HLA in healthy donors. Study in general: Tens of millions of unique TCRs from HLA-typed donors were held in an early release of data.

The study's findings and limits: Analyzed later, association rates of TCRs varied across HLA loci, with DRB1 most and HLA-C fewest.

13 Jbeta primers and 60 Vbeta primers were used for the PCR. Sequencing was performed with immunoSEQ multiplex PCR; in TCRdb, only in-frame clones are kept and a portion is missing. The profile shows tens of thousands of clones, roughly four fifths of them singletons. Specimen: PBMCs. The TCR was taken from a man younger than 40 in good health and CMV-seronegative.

CDR3 in DNA: TGTGCCAGCAGTGATACAGGGTTCGCTGAAGCTTTCTTT. This sequence encodes CASSDTGFAEAFF. The rearrangement joins TRBV6-5 to TRBJ1-1, with D possibly matching TRBD1 (6 bases). CDR3 length: 13 residues. The V and J ends lost 5 bases and 6 bases respectively, with 13 bases between them. Germline CDR1 and CDR2: MNHEY and SVGAGI.